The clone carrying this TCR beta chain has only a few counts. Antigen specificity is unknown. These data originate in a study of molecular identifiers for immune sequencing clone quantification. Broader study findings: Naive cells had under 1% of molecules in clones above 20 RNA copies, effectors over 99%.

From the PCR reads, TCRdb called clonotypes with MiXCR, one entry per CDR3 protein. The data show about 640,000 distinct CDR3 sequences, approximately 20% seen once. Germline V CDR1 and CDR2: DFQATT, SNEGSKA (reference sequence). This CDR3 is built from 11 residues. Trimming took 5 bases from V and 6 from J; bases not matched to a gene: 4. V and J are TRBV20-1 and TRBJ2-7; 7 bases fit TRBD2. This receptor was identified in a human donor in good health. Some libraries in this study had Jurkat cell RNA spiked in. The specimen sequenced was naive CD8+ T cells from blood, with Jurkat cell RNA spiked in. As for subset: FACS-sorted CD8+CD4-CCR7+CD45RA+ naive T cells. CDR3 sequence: CSAREVSEQYF. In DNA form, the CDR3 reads TGCAGTGCTCGGGAGGTGTCCGAGCAGTACTTC.